Shown below are 8 T cell receptor beta chains from a single sample sequenced in a study of human T cells and chemical hapten exposure. Each CDR3 protein is one row after TCRdb ran MiXCR on the RACE reads. The top ten hold more than 2.5% of the sample, which has about 89,000 distinct CDR3 sequences, 10% to 14% seen once. Time point reported: pre-sensitization, week 0. Treatment denoted: therapeutic diphenylcyclopropenone sensitization with weekly scalp DPC. The source material was whole blood, sampled in connection with sensitization to the hapten diphenylcyclopropenone (DPC). The receptor source for this set is a woman aged 60-75 years with alopecia areata. Some clones in this sample may be carry-over from other donors' samples.

The V gene is TRBV20-1, the J gene TRBJ2-5; 9 positions match TRBD2. V was pared by 5 bases and J by 0 bases, with 7 bases of the junction left unmatched. The CDR3 runs 15 residues. Germline V gene sequence: CDR1 DFQATT, CDR2 SNEGSKA (reference sequence). CDR3 DNA: TGCAGTGCTGAAAAGACTAGCGGTTACCAAGAGACCCAGTACTTC. Its protein is CSAEKTSGYQETQYF.

Many counts were recorded for this clonotype. Here the CDR3 DNA reads TGCAGTGCTAGGATGGACGGCAATCAGCCCCAGCATTTT. This gives the protein CSARMDGNQPQHF. The V gene is TRBV20-1, the J gene TRBJ1-5; D is unresolved. V was trimmed by 3 bases and J by 2 bases, leaving 8 bases between them. CDR3 length equals 13 residues. Germline values: CDR1 DFQATT, CDR2 SNEGSKA (reference sequence).

The genes are TRBV9 and TRBJ2-1; 7 bases match TRBD2. CDR3 length equals 15 residues. V shed 0 bases and J 5 bases; nucleotides not matched to a gene: 5. Germline values: CDR1 SGDLS, CDR2 YYNGEE. This CDR3 is CASSVVAGVNNEQFF. Written as DNA, the CDR3 is TGTGCCAGCAGCGTAGTGGCGGGGGTAAACAATGAGCAGTTCTTC.

Of note for this clonotype: A clone one base away is much larger, so this may be a read error. The CDR3 carries no conserved terminal phenylalanine or tryptophan, so it likely arises from a read error. The rearrangement joins TRBV10-3 to TRBJ2-7; TRBD1 is a possible D gene (6 bases). From germline, CDR1 is ENHRY and CDR2 SYGVKD. The CDR3 is made up of 13 amino acids. Trimming removed 6 bases from V and 0 bases from J, with 9 bases in between. The CDR3 nucleotides are TGTGCCATCAGGATACAGGGCTCCTACGAGCAGTACCTC. Translating it yields CAIRIQGSYEQYL.

This clonotype was counted many times. The chain joins TRBV10-3 to TRBJ2-3; D not certain. The CDR3 contains 14 residues. Germline V CDR1 and CDR2: ENHRY, SYGVKD. Between the trimmed V and J ends, which lost 8 bases and 1 base, there was a span of 13 bases. In DNA, the CDR3 is TGTGCCATCTCGGATGGGCCCCGCACAGATACGCAGTATTTT. Its translation is CAISDGPRTDTQYF.

This clonotype was detected ten times or more. The genes are TRBV10-3 and TRBJ1-1; weak D call: TRBD1 (6 bases). Germline V gene data show CDR1 as ENHRY and CDR2 as SYGVKD. The ends were cut back, 8 bases at V and 3 bases at J, with 13 bases in the middle. The CDR3 totals 13 residues. The chain's CDR3 is CAIGEGVDTEAFF. Written as DNA, the CDR3 is TGTGCCATCGGGGAGGGGGTTGACACTGAAGCTTTCTTT.

Ten or more counts support this clonotype. The V call is TRBV12-3 or TRBV12-4, the J call TRBJ2-7; 8 bases line up with TRBD1. The ends lost 5 bases at V and 1 base at J; junction bases unmatched: 4. The CDR3 covers 14 residues. CDR3 sequence (DNA): TGTGCCAGCAGTGGACAGGGCGCATCCTACGAGCAGTACTTC. This translates into CASSGQGASYEQYF.

This clonotype was picked up a small number of times. J is TRBJ1-1 and V is TRBV5-1; no clear D gene. CDR3 size: 13 residues. V was trimmed by 4 bases and J by 4 bases, leaving 11 bases between them. Germline CDR1 reads SGHRS; CDR2 reads YFSETQ. The CDR3 coding sequence is TGCGCCAGCAGCGATTACATTACCACTGAAGCTTTCTTT. Encoded protein: CASSDYITTEAFF.